These T cell receptor beta chains were read from a single sample in a study of blood T cell repertoires in COVID-19. This table comes from immunoSEQ multiplex PCR, and its TCRdb copy is limited to in-frame clones, with some not included. The table lists 95,000 to 150,000 clones, 85% to 90% of them singletons. Material for sequencing was peripheral blood. The receptors were sampled from a man at least 80 years old with acute or convalescent COVID-19. The CDR3 runs from the conserved cysteine through the conserved F or W. D genes are given only for firm matches. Not every row has a clone size; where given, it reads once, few, many or a size class.

d_call: TRBD1
v_call: TRBV5-4
clone_size: NA
j_call: TRBJ1-1
cdr3_nt: TGTGCCAGCAGCCCAAGACAGGGGGTGAACACTGAAGCTTTCTTT
cdr3_aa: CASSPRQGVNTEAFF

d_call: NA
v_call: TRBV5-6
clone_size: once
j_call: TRBJ2-1
cdr3_nt: TGTGCCAGCAGCTTGGTCGGGTCCTACAATGAGCAGTTCTTC
cdr3_aa: CASSLVGSYNEQFF

d_call: NA
v_call: TRBV11-2
clone_size: NA
j_call: TRBJ1-3
cdr3_nt: TGTGCCAGCAACCTACGAGGGGGAGGAAACACCATATATTTT
cdr3_aa: CASNLRGGGNTIYF

d_call: NA
v_call: TRBV6-5
clone_size: NA
j_call: TRBJ1-2
cdr3_nt: TGTGCCAGCAGCGCCGACTCCTATCGTGGCTACACCTTC
cdr3_aa: CASSADSYRGYTF

d_call: TRBD1
v_call: TRBV7-2
clone_size: NA
j_call: TRBJ2-7
cdr3_nt: TGTGCCAGCAGCTTTTCAGGGGGCCCGGACGAGCAGTACTTC
cdr3_aa: CASSFSGGPDEQYF

d_call: NA
v_call: TRBV9
clone_size: NA
j_call: TRBJ1-1
cdr3_nt: TGTGCCAGCAGCGTACAAGCAGGTAACACTGAAGCTTTCTTT
cdr3_aa: CASSVQAGNTEAFF

d_call: NA
v_call: TRBV23-1
clone_size: NA
j_call: TRBJ1-5
cdr3_nt: TGCGCCAGCAGTCAATCGTTGGGGGCTTCGCGGGGGCGCAATCAGCCCCAGCATTTT
cdr3_aa: CASSQSLGASRGRNQPQHF

d_call: NA
v_call: TRBV19
clone_size: NA
j_call: TRBJ2-3
cdr3_nt: TGTGCCAGTAGTATCTCAGGGATTCCAACAGATACGCAGTATTTT
cdr3_aa: CASSISGIPTDTQYF

d_call: NA
v_call: TRBV28
clone_size: NA
j_call: TRBJ1-5
cdr3_nt: TGTGCCAGCTTTCTTGGGTCGGGTAGCAATCAGCCCCAGCATTTT
cdr3_aa: CASFLGSGSNQPQHF

d_call: NA
v_call: TRBV12-3/TRBV12-4
clone_size: NA
j_call: TRBJ1-2
cdr3_nt: TGTGCCAGCACCCAGGGGTCTGGTGGCTACACCTTC
cdr3_aa: CASTQGSGGYTF

d_call: TRBD2
v_call: TRBV3-1/TRBV3-2
clone_size: NA
j_call: TRBJ2-7
cdr3_nt: TGTGCCAGCAGCCTCGGACTAGCGGGGGTGAGCTCCTACGAGCAGTACTTC
cdr3_aa: CASSLGLAGVSSYEQYF

d_call: TRBD1
v_call: TRBV10-3
clone_size: NA
j_call: TRBJ1-5
cdr3_nt: TGTGCCATCAGTCCCGGGACAGGGTTAGGACAGCCCCAGCATTTT
cdr3_aa: CAISPGTGLGQPQHF

d_call: TRBD2
v_call: TRBV30
clone_size: once
j_call: TRBJ2-3
cdr3_nt: TGTGCCTGGAGTGTACGGGTTTGGGGGGACGGGAGGGCCCGTGCAGATACGCAGTATTTT
cdr3_aa: CAWSVRVWGDGRARADTQYF

d_call: NA
v_call: TRBV18
clone_size: NA
j_call: TRBJ1-1
cdr3_nt: TGTGCCAGCTCTACAGGGAATATGAACACTGAAGCTTTCTTT
cdr3_aa: CASSTGNMNTEAFF

d_call: TRBD1
v_call: TRBV11-3
clone_size: NA
j_call: TRBJ1-1
cdr3_nt: TGTGCCAGCAGCTTCACAGGGGACACTGAAGCTTTCTTT
cdr3_aa: CASSFTGDTEAFF

d_call: NA
v_call: TRBV10-3
clone_size: NA
j_call: TRBJ2-7
cdr3_nt: TGTGCCATCAGGATGGACACCACTTCGAACGAGCAGTACTTC
cdr3_aa: CAIRMDTTSNEQYF

d_call: TRBD2
v_call: TRBV19
clone_size: NA
j_call: TRBJ2-3
cdr3_nt: TGTGCCAGTAGTACGCCTAGCGGGAGCACAGATACGCAGTATTTT
cdr3_aa: CASSTPSGSTDTQYF

d_call: TRBD2
v_call: TRBV18
clone_size: NA
j_call: TRBJ2-1
cdr3_nt: TGTGCCAGCTCATCCCTAGCGGGGGGGGAGAATGAGCAGTTCTTC
cdr3_aa: CASSSLAGGENEQFF

d_call: NA
v_call: TRBV19
clone_size: NA
j_call: TRBJ1-2
cdr3_nt: TGTGCCAGTAGTATCAGTTTAAGCTATGGCTACACCTTC
cdr3_aa: CASSISLSYGYTF

d_call: TRBD2
v_call: TRBV18
clone_size: NA
j_call: TRBJ2-7
cdr3_nt: TGTGCCAGCTCGTTGAGGGGTTGGGAGGGCGAGCAGTACTTC
cdr3_aa: CASSLRGWEGEQYF

d_call: TRBD1
v_call: TRBV30
clone_size: few
j_call: TRBJ1-2
cdr3_nt: TGTGCCTGGAGTGCCCAAGGGACAGGGGGGGGCTACACCTTC
cdr3_aa: CAWSAQGTGGGYTF

d_call: NA
v_call: TRBV29-1
clone_size: NA
j_call: TRBJ2-1
cdr3_nt: TGCAGCGTTGAGCCTAGCTACAGCTCCTACAATGAGCAGTTCTTC
cdr3_aa: CSVEPSYSSYNEQFF

d_call: TRBD1
v_call: TRBV3-1/TRBV3-2
clone_size: NA
j_call: TRBJ1-3
cdr3_nt: TGTGCCAGCAGCCATCCGACAGGGGCTGGAAACACCATATATTTT
cdr3_aa: CASSHPTGAGNTIYF

d_call: TRBD2
v_call: TRBV6-1
clone_size: NA
j_call: TRBJ2-3
cdr3_nt: TGTGCCAGCAGTGCGGGACTAGCGGGACCCACAGATACGCAGTATTTT
cdr3_aa: CASSAGLAGPTDTQYF

d_call: TRBD2
v_call: TRBV6-2/TRBV6-3
clone_size: NA
j_call: TRBJ2-4
cdr3_nt: TGTGCCAGCAGTTCGGGACTAGCGGGGAACATTCAGTACTTC
cdr3_aa: CASSSGLAGNIQYF

d_call: NA
v_call: TRBV28
clone_size: NA
j_call: TRBJ1-6
cdr3_nt: TGTGCCAGCAGTTTATACGGGGGAGGGGATTCACCCCTCCACTTT
cdr3_aa: CASSLYGGGDSPLHF

d_call: TRBD1
v_call: TRBV28
clone_size: NA
j_call: TRBJ2-2
cdr3_nt: TGTGCCAGCAGCTCGACAGGGCCGGGCACCGGGGAGCTGTTTTTT
cdr3_aa: CASSSTGPGTGELFF

d_call: NA
v_call: TRBV9
clone_size: NA
j_call: TRBJ1-2
cdr3_nt: TGTGCCAGCAGCCGGATGAGGGATGGCTACACCTTC
cdr3_aa: CASSRMRDGYTF

d_call: NA
v_call: TRBV5-1
clone_size: NA
j_call: TRBJ1-1
cdr3_nt: TGCGCCAGCAGCTTAGGGGTTGGCACTGAAGCTTTCTTT
cdr3_aa: CASSLGVGTEAFF

d_call: NA
v_call: TRBV27
clone_size: NA
j_call: TRBJ2-4
cdr3_nt: TGTGCCAGCAGTCCCCCCGGCGGGGCGGCCAAAAACATTCAGTACTTC
cdr3_aa: CASSPPGGAAKNIQYF

d_call: TRBD2
v_call: TRBV2
clone_size: NA
j_call: TRBJ2-3
cdr3_nt: TGTGCCAGCAGGCCCCTACTAGCGGGGGGATACACAGATACGCAGTATTTT
cdr3_aa: CASRPLLAGGYTDTQYF

d_call: NA
v_call: TRBV9
clone_size: NA
j_call: TRBJ1-3
cdr3_nt: TGTGCCAGCAGCGTCGGAGGGGAACCCTCTGGAAACACCATATATTTT
cdr3_aa: CASSVGGEPSGNTIYF

d_call: TRBD1
v_call: TRBV6-5
clone_size: once
j_call: TRBJ1-4
cdr3_nt: TGTGCCAGCAGGGGGGCTACAGGGGCAGGTGAAAAACTGTTTTTT
cdr3_aa: CASRGATGAGEKLFF

d_call: TRBD1
v_call: TRBV7-9
clone_size: NA
j_call: TRBJ2-5
cdr3_nt: TGTGCCAGCACCCCGGGACAGGTGGGAGAGACCCAGTACTTC
cdr3_aa: CASTPGQVGETQYF

d_call: NA
v_call: TRBV3-1/TRBV3-2
clone_size: NA
j_call: TRBJ2-7
cdr3_nt: TGTGCCAGCAGCCAAGGGCCGATCCTGCAGTACTTC
cdr3_aa: CASSQGPILQYF

d_call: NA
v_call: TRBV12-3/TRBV12-4
clone_size: NA
j_call: TRBJ1-2
cdr3_nt: TGTGCCAGCAGTTTGCTTACAGATTATGGCTACACCTTC
cdr3_aa: CASSLLTDYGYTF

d_call: TRBD1
v_call: TRBV2
clone_size: NA
j_call: TRBJ1-2
cdr3_nt: TGTGCCAGCAGGGGGACAGGGAGATATGGCTACACCTTC
cdr3_aa: CASRGTGRYGYTF

d_call: NA
v_call: TRBV7-8
clone_size: NA
j_call: TRBJ2-7
cdr3_nt: TGTGCCAGCAGAGTTGGGACATCCGCCTACGAGCAGTACTTC
cdr3_aa: CASRVGTSAYEQYF

d_call: TRBD2
v_call: TRBV5-8
clone_size: NA
j_call: TRBJ2-1
cdr3_nt: TGTGCCAGCAGCTTGCTGGGCGGGGGGACGAACAATGAGCAGTTCTTC
cdr3_aa: CASSLLGGGTNNEQFF

d_call: TRBD2
v_call: TRBV19
clone_size: NA
j_call: TRBJ2-7
cdr3_nt: TGTGCCAGTAGCCCCCGGACTAGCGGGGCCTACGAGCAGTACTTC
cdr3_aa: CASSPRTSGAYEQYF

d_call: TRBD1
v_call: TRBV5-1
clone_size: NA
j_call: TRBJ2-1
cdr3_nt: TGCGCCAGCAGCACCTCCACAGGGGGCCCCTACAATGAGCAGTTCTTC
cdr3_aa: CASSTSTGGPYNEQFF

d_call: TRBD2
v_call: TRBV5-4
clone_size: once
j_call: TRBJ2-3
cdr3_nt: TGTGCCAGCAGCTGGGGACTAGCGGGGGGGCTTGAAGATACGCAGTATTTT
cdr3_aa: CASSWGLAGGLEDTQYF